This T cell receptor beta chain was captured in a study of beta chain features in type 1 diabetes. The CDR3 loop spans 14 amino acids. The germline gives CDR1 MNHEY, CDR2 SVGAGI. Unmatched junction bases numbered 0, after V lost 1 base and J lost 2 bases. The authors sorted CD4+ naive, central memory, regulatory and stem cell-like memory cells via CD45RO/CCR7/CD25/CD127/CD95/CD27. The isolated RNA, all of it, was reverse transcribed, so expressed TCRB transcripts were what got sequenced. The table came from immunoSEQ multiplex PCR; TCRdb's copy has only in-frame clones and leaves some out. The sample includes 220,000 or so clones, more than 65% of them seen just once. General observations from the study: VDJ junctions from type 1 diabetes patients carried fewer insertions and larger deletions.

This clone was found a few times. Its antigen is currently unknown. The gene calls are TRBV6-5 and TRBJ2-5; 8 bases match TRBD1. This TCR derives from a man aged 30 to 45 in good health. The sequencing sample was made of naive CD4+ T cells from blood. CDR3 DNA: TGTGCCAGCAGTTACTGGGACAGGCAAGAGACCCAGTACTTC. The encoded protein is CASSYWDRQETQYF.